The rows below give T cell receptor beta chains drawn from one sample of a study of blood T cell repertoires in COVID-19. Some clones are missing from TCRdb's copy, which holds only in-frame ones; the method was immunoSEQ multiplex PCR. This sample has 18,000 or so clones, with roughly four fifths found just once. Material for sequencing was peripheral blood. The receptors shown here come from a man in his forties with active or convalescent COVID-19. Both conserved end residues are part of each CDR3. Each record gives: J gene, V gene, clone size, D gene, CDR3 protein, CDR3 DNA. The D gene is left open where the match is weak. Some rows mark clone size as missing; the rest say once, few, many or name a class of expanded clone.

j_call: TRBJ1-1; v_call: TRBV5-4; clone_size: NA; d_call: NA; cdr3_aa: CASSLRGGTEAFF; cdr3_nt: TGTGCCAGCAGCTTGAGGGGGGGGACTGAAGCTTTCTTT
j_call: TRBJ2-7; v_call: TRBV6-5; clone_size: NA; d_call: TRBD1; cdr3_aa: CASNHGRTGPYEQYF; cdr3_nt: TGTGCCAGCAACCACGGCCGGACAGGACCCTACGAGCAGTACTTC
j_call: TRBJ2-3; v_call: TRBV7-3; clone_size: NA; d_call: TRBD2; cdr3_aa: CASSLIAGFTDTQYF; cdr3_nt: TGTGCCAGCAGCTTAATAGCGGGGTTCACAGATACGCAGTATTTT
j_call: TRBJ2-5; v_call: TRBV5-5; clone_size: NA; d_call: NA; cdr3_aa: CASSLTTSGETQYF; cdr3_nt: TGTGCCAGCAGCTTGACGACTAGTGGGGAGACCCAGTACTTC
j_call: TRBJ2-7; v_call: TRBV5-1; clone_size: once; d_call: TRBD1; cdr3_aa: CASSYRDRTGEQYF; cdr3_nt: TGCGCCAGCAGCTACCGGGACAGGACTGGCGAGCAGTACTTC
j_call: TRBJ2-7; v_call: TRBV2; clone_size: NA; d_call: TRBD2; cdr3_aa: CASSGASGGVSYEQYF; cdr3_nt: TGTGCCAGCAGTGGGGCTAGCGGGGGCGTTTCCTACGAGCAGTACTTC
j_call: TRBJ2-2; v_call: TRBV5-1; clone_size: NA; d_call: TRBD1; cdr3_aa: CASSVGQANTGELFF; cdr3_nt: TGCGCCAGCAGCGTGGGACAGGCGAACACCGGGGAGCTGTTTTTT
j_call: TRBJ2-5; v_call: TRBV29-1; clone_size: once; d_call: NA; cdr3_aa: CSVYKPGFPGAQYF; cdr3_nt: TGCAGCGTCTACAAACCAGGGTTCCCAGGGGCCCAGTACTTC
j_call: TRBJ2-4; v_call: TRBV4-2; clone_size: NA; d_call: TRBD2; cdr3_aa: CASSQSNGGDENIQYF; cdr3_nt: TGTGCCAGCAGCCAATCAAATGGGGGGGATGAAAACATTCAGTACTTC
j_call: TRBJ2-2; v_call: TRBV19; clone_size: NA; d_call: TRBD2; cdr3_aa: CASSIVSGRYTGELFF; cdr3_nt: TGTGCCAGTAGTATAGTTAGCGGGAGATACACCGGGGAGCTGTTTTTT
j_call: TRBJ2-1; v_call: TRBV2; clone_size: NA; d_call: TRBD1; cdr3_aa: CASQGQDNEQFF; cdr3_nt: TGTGCCAGCCAGGGACAGGACAATGAGCAGTTCTTC
j_call: TRBJ2-1; v_call: TRBV19; clone_size: NA; d_call: NA; cdr3_aa: CASSIDKTPGAIYNEQFF; cdr3_nt: TGTGCCAGTAGTATAGATAAGACCCCAGGGGCGATTTACAATGAGCAGTTCTTC
j_call: TRBJ2-7; v_call: TRBV28; clone_size: NA; d_call: NA; cdr3_aa: CASRGTEQYF; cdr3_nt: TGTGCCAGCAGAGGCACAGAACAGTACTTC
j_call: TRBJ1-6; v_call: TRBV5-4; clone_size: NA; d_call: NA; cdr3_aa: CASSLDRETLSSYNSPLHF; cdr3_nt: TGTGCCAGCAGCTTGGATCGGGAGACCTTAAGTTCCTATAATTCACCCCTCCACTTT
j_call: TRBJ2-6; v_call: TRBV19; clone_size: NA; d_call: NA; cdr3_aa: CASYQQNPSGANVLTF; cdr3_nt: TGTGCCAGCTACCAACAGAACCCCTCTGGGGCCAACGTCCTGACTTTC
j_call: TRBJ2-7; v_call: TRBV7-9; clone_size: NA; d_call: TRBD1; cdr3_aa: CASSIRQGNGEQYF; cdr3_nt: TGTGCCAGCAGCATTCGACAGGGGAACGGCGAGCAGTACTTC
j_call: TRBJ2-1; v_call: TRBV24-1; clone_size: NA; d_call: NA; cdr3_aa: CATSDSGLFNEQFF; cdr3_nt: TGTGCCACCAGTGACTCGGGACTTTTCAATGAGCAGTTCTTC
j_call: TRBJ1-5; v_call: TRBV19; clone_size: NA; d_call: TRBD1; cdr3_aa: CASRQGQQYNQPQHF; cdr3_nt: TGTGCCAGTAGGCAGGGACAGCAGTACAATCAGCCCCAGCATTTT
j_call: TRBJ2-2; v_call: TRBV25-1; clone_size: NA; d_call: TRBD1; cdr3_aa: CASATGTGTVTGELFF; cdr3_nt: TGTGCCAGCGCCACCGGGACAGGGACGGTCACCGGGGAGCTGTTTTTT
j_call: TRBJ1-5; v_call: TRBV20-1; clone_size: NA; d_call: NA; cdr3_aa: CSASIQVVQPQHF; cdr3_nt: TGCAGTGCTAGTATACAGGTCGTTCAGCCCCAGCATTTT
j_call: TRBJ2-1; v_call: TRBV5-1; clone_size: NA; d_call: TRBD2; cdr3_aa: CASSSLAASYNEQFF; cdr3_nt: TGCGCCAGCAGTTCGCTAGCGGCTTCCTACAATGAGCAGTTCTTC
j_call: TRBJ1-1; v_call: TRBV9; clone_size: NA; d_call: NA; cdr3_aa: CASSNRGTNTEAFF; cdr3_nt: TGTGCCAGCAGTAACCGGGGTACTAACACTGAAGCTTTCTTT
j_call: TRBJ1-2; v_call: TRBV19; clone_size: NA; d_call: NA; cdr3_aa: CASTRTAVNYGYTF; cdr3_nt: TGTGCCAGTACTAGGACTGCGGTTAACTATGGCTACACCTTC
j_call: TRBJ1-1; v_call: TRBV3-1/TRBV3-2; clone_size: once; d_call: TRBD1; cdr3_aa: CASSRRVGTGKSTEAFF; cdr3_nt: TGTGCCAGCAGCCGAAGGGTCGGGACAGGTAAATCGACTGAAGCTTTCTTT
j_call: TRBJ1-2; v_call: TRBV6-1; clone_size: NA; d_call: TRBD1; cdr3_aa: CASSPGTGLNYGYTF; cdr3_nt: TGTGCCAGCAGTCCAGGGACAGGCCTTAACTATGGCTACACCTTC
j_call: TRBJ2-1; v_call: TRBV5-8; clone_size: once; d_call: NA; cdr3_aa: CASSLYRQLTNEQFF; cdr3_nt: TGTGCCAGCAGCCTTTATCGGCAGTTGACTAATGAGCAGTTCTTC
j_call: TRBJ2-2; v_call: TRBV27; clone_size: NA; d_call: TRBD1; cdr3_aa: CASSSGTGEFAGELFF; cdr3_nt: TGTGCCAGCAGTTCCGGGACAGGGGAGTTTGCCGGGGAGCTGTTTTTT
j_call: TRBJ1-2; v_call: TRBV4-2; clone_size: NA; d_call: NA; cdr3_aa: CASSQGQTYGYTF; cdr3_nt: TGTGCCAGCAGCCAAGGACAGACCTATGGCTACACCTTC